Included here is one T cell receptor beta chain sequence, with context. What it recognizes is unknown. This specimen belongs to a study of shared clonotypes between healthy human individuals. Sequencing used immunoSEQ multiplex PCR; TCRdb keeps in-frame clones, though not all of them. The data contain over a million clones, 75% to 85% of them seen just once; the ten biggest clones take up more than 0.45%. Findings and limits, study-wide: The rarefaction results pointed to incomplete sorted-subset sequencing despite large depth.

There are 13 residues in the CDR3. Trimming stripped 5 bases from V and 5 bases from J, with 12 bases between. CDR1 and CDR2 from the germline V gene are SGHTA and FQGNSA. The TCR originated in a man aged 18 to 35 in good health. Some clones in this sample may be carry-over from other donors' samples. The specimen sequenced was memory CD4+ T cells from PBMCs. The sample's subset: CD45RA-negative fraction. V usage is TRBV7-2 and J usage is TRBJ1-1; D is ambiguous. Written as DNA, the CDR3 is TGTGCCAGCAGCACCCAGCCTGGAACTGAAGCTTTCTTT. This translates into CASSTQPGTEAFF.